This T cell receptor (beta chain) emerged from a study of technical replicates of blood from several donors. Sequencing used immunoSEQ multiplex PCR; TCRdb keeps in-frame clones, though not all of them. The data show more than 75,000 clones, over 90% seen once. This clone was recorded only once. The receptor was isolated from a human donor in good health. The specimen was T cells isolated from PBMCs.

CDR3 protein: CASSGSGTGVYYGYTF. The CDR3 DNA follows: TGTGCCAGCAGCGGATCCGGGACAGGGGTCTACTATGGCTACACCTTC. J is TRBJ1-2 and V is TRBV7-9, with 10 bases lining up with TRBD1. Germline V gene data show CDR1 as SEHNR and CDR2 as FQNEAQ (reference sequence). J was trimmed by 3 bases and V by 5 bases; bases with no gene match: 9. This CDR3 has 16 amino acids.